This T cell receptor beta chain is drawn from a study of tumor and adjacent non-tumor tissue in lung cancer. Study at large: Some 3.9 million productive TCRbeta reads were obtained per sample on average.

Three rounds of nested PCR, following a modified ARM-PCR protocol, produced the TCRbeta library. TCRdb processed the multiplex PCR reads anew with MiXCR; each CDR3 protein has one entry. This table has under 140,000 distinct CDR3 sequences, over 75% appearing once. No cell sorting was done before RNA was extracted from the tissue. The germline V gene has CDR1 LGHNA and CDR2 YSLEER. CDR3 length: 14 amino acids. The specimen was lung tumor tissue. The sequence was obtained from a man in his sixties or seventies with non-small cell lung cancer. The chain combines TRBV4-3 with TRBJ2-7, with D maybe TRBD1 (5 bases). CDR3 nucleotide sequence: TGCACCATCAGCCAAGGGGCTAGTTTCTACGAGCAGTACTTC. Translation gives CTISQGASFYEQYF.